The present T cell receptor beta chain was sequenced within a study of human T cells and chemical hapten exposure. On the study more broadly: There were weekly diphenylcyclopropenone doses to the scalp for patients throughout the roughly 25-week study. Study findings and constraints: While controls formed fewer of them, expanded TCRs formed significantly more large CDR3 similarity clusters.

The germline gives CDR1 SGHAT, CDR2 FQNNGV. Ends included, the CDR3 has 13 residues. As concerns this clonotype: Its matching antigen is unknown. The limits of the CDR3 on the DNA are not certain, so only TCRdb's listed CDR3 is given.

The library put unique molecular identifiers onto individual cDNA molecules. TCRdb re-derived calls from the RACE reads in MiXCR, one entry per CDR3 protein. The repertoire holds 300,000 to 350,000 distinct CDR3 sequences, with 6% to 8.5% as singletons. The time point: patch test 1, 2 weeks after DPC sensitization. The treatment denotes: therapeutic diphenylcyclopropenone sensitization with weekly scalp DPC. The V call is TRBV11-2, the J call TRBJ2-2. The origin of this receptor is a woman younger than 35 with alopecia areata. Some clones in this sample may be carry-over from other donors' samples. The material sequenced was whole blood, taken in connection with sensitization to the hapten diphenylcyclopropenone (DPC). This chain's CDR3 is CASSPRPPGSCFF.